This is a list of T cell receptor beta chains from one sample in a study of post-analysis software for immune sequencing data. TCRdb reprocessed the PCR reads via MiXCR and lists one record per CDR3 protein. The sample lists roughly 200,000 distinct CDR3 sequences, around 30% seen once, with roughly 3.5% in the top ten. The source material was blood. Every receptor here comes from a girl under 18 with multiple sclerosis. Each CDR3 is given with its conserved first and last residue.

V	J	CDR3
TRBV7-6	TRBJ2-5	CASNFPDGPQYF
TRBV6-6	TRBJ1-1	CASSTGGGRAEAFF
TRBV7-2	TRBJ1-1	CASSSQFMNTEAFF
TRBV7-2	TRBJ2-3	CASSSPMGTDTQYF
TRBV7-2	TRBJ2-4	CAGSLRGAKTIQYF
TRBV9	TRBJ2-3	CASSVLALPDTRYF
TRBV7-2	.	CASSAMGLAGYEQYF
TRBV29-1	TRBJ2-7	CSVVNKNSYEQYF
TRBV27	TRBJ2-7	CASSPAGARVPKWGYEQYF
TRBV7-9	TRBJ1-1	CASSLAVRQTEAFF
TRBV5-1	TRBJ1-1	CASSPRPKGGNTEAFF
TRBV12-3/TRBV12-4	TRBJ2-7	CASSLGEQGGSYEQYF
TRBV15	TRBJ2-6	CATSPPSGANVLTF
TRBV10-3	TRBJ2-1	CAIKSYNEQFF
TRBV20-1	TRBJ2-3	CSAGGTRTDTQYF
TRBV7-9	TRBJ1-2	CASSRQGAALVGYTF
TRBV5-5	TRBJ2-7	CASSLAWTSGTYEQYF
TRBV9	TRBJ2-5	CASSVGGGQEAQYF
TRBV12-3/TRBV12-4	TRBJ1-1	CASSRPGARTEAFF
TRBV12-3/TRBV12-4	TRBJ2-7	CASSNRASGAYEQYF
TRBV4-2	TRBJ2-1	CASSQLAAVDEQFF
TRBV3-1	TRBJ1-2	CASSQDWTEGESGYTF
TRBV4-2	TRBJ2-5	CASSAQTGGEAETQYF
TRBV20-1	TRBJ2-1	CSARDITSGYNEQFF
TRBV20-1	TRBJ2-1	CSGSPTSGRVNEQFF
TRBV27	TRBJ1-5	CASRSDQGHQPQHF
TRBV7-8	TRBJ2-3	CASSLGRTDTQYF
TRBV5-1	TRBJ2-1	CASSFTSGDYNEQFF
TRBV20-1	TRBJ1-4	CSARGGQTNEKLFF
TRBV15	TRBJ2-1	CATSRQTSGLSYNEQFF
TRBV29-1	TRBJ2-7	CSATNDEQYF
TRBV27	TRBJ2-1	CASSFSRSSYNEQFF
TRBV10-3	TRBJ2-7	CAISDRDRTNYEQYF
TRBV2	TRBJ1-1	CASSDRGRITEAFF
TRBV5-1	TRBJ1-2	CASSLGQGRYGYTF
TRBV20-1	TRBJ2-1	CSASVAGRVIHEQFF
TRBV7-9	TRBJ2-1	CASSLGIEQFF
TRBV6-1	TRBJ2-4	CASSAGLAGGPSRWQQYF
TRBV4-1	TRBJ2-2	CASSQVSRALTGELFF